This TCR beta chain was sequenced in a study of radiation and T cells in renal cell carcinoma. CDR1 is LGHNA and CDR2 is YNFKEQ in the germline V gene. V lost 3 bases to trimming and J lost 2 bases, with 13 bases between them. The length of the CDR3 is 16 residues. Points on this clone: What it recognizes is unknown.

Study conclusions and caveats: Top tumor clonotypes rose in blood 2 weeks post-radiation, then contracted.

Time point of the sample: blood 4 weeks post-SBRT, at nephrectomy. Specified treatment: 15 Gy SBRT to primary tumor, nephrectomy 4 weeks later. Radiation-treated patients gave blood at baseline, week 2 and week 4. Repertoires were generated with immunoSEQ multiplex PCR, while TCRdb's copy carries only in-frame clones and drops some. Among 30,000 to 40,000 clones listed, 65% to 85% were seen once. This sequence was found in a man in his fifties or sixties with renal cell carcinoma. The J gene is TRBJ2-2, the V gene TRBV4-2; D might be TRBD1 (6 bases). The sample consisted of blood, taken from a patient whose treatment included radiotherapy and nephrectomy. The CDR3 reads CASSHPTGTNTGELFF. DNA of the CDR3: TGTGCCAGCAGCCATCCAACCGGGACAAACACCGGGGAGCTGTTTTTT.